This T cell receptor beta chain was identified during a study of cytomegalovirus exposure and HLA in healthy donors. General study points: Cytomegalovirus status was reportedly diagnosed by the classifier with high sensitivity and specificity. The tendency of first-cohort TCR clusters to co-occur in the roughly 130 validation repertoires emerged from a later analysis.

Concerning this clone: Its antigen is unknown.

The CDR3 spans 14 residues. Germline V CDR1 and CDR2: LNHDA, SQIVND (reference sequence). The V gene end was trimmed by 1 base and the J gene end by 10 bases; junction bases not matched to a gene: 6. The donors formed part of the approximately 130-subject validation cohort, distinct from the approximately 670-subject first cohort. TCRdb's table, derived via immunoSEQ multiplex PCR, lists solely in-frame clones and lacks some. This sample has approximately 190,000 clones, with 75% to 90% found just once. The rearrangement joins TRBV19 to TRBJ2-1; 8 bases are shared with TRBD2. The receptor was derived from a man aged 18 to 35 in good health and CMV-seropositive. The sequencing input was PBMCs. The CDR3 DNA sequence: TGTGCCAGTAGTATAGGGGCGGGAGGAAACGAGCAGTTCTTC. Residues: CASSIGAGGNEQFF. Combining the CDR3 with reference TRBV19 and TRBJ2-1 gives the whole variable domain DGGITQSPKYLFRKEGQNVTLSCEQNLNHDAMYWYRQDPGQGLRLIYYSQIVNDFQKGDIAEGYSVSREKKESFPLTVTSAQKNPTAFYLCASSIGAGGNEQFFGPGTRLTVL.